This T cell receptor beta chain was identified during a study of blood T cells in healthy people across ages. Per germline, CDR1 KGHSH and CDR2 LQKENI. This CDR3 comprises 16 residues. The use of a sample-barcoded 5' primer and a J-beta primer mix characterized a second PCR of roughly 6 to 11 cycles. A template-switch adaptor that had 12 random nucleotides put a tag on each cDNA molecule. TCRdb ran MiXCR on the 5' RACE reads and lists one entry per CDR3 protein. This table holds under 2,000,000 distinct CDR3 sequences, approximately 50% found once. The chain couples TRBV18 to TRBJ2-4; the D call may be TRBD1 or TRBD2 (6 bases each). Matching the DNA end better, TRBJ2-5 makes the J call doubtful. The TCR comes from a woman aged 40 to 49 in good health. The sequenced sample was blood. CDR3 in DNA: TGTGCCAGCTCACCATCGGGGGCTGCTGGTTCAGAGACCCAGTACTTC. Residues: CASSPSGAAGSETQYF.